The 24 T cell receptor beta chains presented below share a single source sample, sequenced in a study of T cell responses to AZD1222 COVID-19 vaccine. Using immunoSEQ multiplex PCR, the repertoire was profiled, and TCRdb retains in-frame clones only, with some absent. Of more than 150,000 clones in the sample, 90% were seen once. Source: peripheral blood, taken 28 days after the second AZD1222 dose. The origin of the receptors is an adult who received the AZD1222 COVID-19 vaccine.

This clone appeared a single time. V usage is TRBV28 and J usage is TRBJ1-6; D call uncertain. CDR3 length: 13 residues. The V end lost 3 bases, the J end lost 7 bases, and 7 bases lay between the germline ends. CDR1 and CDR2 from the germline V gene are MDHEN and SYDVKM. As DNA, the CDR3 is TGTGCCAGCAGTTTCACGGTCAATTCACCCCTCCACTTT. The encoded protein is CASSFTVNSPLHF.

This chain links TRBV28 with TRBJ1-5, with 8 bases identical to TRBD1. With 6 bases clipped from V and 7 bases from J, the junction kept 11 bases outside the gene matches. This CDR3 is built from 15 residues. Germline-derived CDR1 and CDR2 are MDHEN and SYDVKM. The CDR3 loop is CASRVGQALSQPQHF. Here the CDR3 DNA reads TGTGCCAGCAGAGTGGGACAGGCCCTGAGCCAGCCCCAGCATTTT.

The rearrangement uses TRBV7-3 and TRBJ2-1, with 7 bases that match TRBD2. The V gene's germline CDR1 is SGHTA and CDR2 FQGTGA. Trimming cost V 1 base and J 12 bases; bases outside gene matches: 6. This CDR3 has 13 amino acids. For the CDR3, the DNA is TGTGCCAGCAGCTTAAGTGGGGACTATGGGCAGTTCTTC. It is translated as CASSLSGDYGQFF. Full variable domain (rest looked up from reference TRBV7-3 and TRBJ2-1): GAGVSQTPSNKVTEKGKYVELRCDPISGHTALYWYRQSLGQGPEFLIYFQGTGAADDSGLPNDRFFAVRPEGSVSTLKIQRTERGDSAVYLCASSLSGDYGQFFGPGTRLTVL.

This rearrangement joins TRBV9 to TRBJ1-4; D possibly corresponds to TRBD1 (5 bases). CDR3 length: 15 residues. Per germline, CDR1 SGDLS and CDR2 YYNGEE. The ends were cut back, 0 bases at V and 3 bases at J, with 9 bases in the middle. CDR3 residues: CASSVGGRPNEKLFF. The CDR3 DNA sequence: TGTGCCAGCAGCGTAGGGGGCCGGCCTAATGAAAAACTGTTTTTT. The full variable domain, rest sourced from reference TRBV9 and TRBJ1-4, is DSGVTQTPKHLITATGQRVTLRCSPRSGDLSVYWYQQSLDQGLQFLIQYYNGEERAKGNILERFSAQQFPDLHSELNLSSLELGDSALYFCASSVGGRPNEKLFFGSGTQLSVL.

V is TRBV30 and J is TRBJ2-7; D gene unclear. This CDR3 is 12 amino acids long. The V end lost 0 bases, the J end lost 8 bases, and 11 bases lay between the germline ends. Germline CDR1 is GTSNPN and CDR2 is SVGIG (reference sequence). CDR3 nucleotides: TGTGCCTGGAGTGTAGGGCGGCCCCAGCAGTACTTC. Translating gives CAWSVGRPQQYF.

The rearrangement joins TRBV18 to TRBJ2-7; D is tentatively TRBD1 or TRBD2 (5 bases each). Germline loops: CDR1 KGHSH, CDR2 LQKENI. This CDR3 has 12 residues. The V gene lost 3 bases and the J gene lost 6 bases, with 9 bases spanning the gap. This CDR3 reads CASSPLGVEQYF. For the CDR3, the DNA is TGTGCCAGCTCACCCCTGGGGGTCGAGCAGTACTTC.

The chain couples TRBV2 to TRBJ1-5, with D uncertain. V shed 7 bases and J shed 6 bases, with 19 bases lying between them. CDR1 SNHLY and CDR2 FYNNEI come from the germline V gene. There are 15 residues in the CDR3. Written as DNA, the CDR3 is TGTGCCAGCAAGGTCCAGTCCGTTTCGCGTCAGCCCCAGCATTTT. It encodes CASKVQSVSRQPQHF.

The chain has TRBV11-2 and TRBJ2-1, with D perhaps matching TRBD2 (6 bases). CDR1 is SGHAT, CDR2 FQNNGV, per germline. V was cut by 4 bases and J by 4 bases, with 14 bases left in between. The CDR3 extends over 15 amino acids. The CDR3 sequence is CASSSLASIYNEQFF. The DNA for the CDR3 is TGTGCCAGCAGCTCCCTAGCGTCGATTTACAATGAGCAGTTCTTC.

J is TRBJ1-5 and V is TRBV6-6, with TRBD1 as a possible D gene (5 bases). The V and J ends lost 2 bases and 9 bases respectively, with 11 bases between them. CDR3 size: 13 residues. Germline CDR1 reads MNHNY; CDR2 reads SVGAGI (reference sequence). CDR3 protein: CASSYMGRGPQHF. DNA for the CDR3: TGTGCCAGCAGTTACATGGGGCGGGGGCCCCAGCATTTT.

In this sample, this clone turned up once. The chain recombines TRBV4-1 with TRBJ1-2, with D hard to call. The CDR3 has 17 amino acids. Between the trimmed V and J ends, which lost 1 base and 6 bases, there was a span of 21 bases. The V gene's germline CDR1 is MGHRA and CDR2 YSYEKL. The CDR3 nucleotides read TGCGCCAGCAGCCAAGTTGTTCAAGGGAGAAGGAAGGATGGCTACACCTTC. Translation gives CASSQVVQGRRKDGYTF.

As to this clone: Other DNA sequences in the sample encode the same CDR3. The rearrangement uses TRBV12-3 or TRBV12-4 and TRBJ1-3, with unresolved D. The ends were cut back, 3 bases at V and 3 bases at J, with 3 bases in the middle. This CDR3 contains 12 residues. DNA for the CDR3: TGTGCCAGCAGTTTTAGTGGAAACACCATATATTTT. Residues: CASSFSGNTIYF.

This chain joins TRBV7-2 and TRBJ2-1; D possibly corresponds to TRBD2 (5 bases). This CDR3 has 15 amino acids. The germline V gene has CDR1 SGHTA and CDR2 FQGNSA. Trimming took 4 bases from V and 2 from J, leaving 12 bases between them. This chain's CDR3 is CASSYGTGTYNEQFF. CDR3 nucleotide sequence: TGTGCCAGCAGCTACGGAACCGGGACCTACAATGAGCAGTTCTTC.

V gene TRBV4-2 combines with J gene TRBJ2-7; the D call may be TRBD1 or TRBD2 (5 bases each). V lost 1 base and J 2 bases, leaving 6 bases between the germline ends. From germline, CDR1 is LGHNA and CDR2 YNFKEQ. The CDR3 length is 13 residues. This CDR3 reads CASSQGGTYEQYF. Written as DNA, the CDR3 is TGTGCCAGCAGCCAAGGGGGGACCTACGAGCAGTACTTC.

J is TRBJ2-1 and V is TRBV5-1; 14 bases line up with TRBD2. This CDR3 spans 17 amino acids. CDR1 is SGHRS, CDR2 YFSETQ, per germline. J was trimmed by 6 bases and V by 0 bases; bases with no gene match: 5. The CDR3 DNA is TGCGCCAGCAGCTTGGCTCCCGGGACTAGCGGGAGCAATGAGCAGTTCTTC. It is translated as CASSLAPGTSGSNEQFF.

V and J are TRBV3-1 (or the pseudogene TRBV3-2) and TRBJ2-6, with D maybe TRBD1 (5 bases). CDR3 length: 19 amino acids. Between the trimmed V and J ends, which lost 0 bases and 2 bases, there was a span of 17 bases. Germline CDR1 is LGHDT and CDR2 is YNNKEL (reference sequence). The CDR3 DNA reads TGTGCCAGCAGCCAAGAAGTCACTCCAGGACAAACTGGGGCCAACGTCCTGACTTTC. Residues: CASSQEVTPGQTGANVLTF.

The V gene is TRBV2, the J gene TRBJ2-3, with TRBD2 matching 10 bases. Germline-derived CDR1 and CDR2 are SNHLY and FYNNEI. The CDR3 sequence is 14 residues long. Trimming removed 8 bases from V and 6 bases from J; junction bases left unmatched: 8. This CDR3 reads CASSSGGGPDTQYF. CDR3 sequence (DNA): TGTGCCAGCTCGAGCGGGGGGGGCCCGGATACGCAGTATTTT. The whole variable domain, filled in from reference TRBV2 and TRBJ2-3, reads EPEVTQTPSHQVTQMGQEVILRCVPISNHLYFYWYRQILGQKVEFLVSFYNNEISEKSEIFDDQFSVERPDGSNFTLKIRSTKLEDSAMYFCASSSGGGPDTQYFGPGTRLTVL.

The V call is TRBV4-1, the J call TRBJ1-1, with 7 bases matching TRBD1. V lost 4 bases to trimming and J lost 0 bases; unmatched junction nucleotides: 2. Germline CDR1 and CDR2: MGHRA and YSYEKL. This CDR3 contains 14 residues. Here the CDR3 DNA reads TGCGCCAGCAGCCTGGGACAGATGAACACTGAAGCTTTCTTT. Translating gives CASSLGQMNTEAFF.

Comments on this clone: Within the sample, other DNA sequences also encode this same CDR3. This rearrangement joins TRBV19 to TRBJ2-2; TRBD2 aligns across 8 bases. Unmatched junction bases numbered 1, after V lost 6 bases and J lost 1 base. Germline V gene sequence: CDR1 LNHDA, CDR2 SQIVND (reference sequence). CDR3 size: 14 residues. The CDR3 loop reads CASSSGRNTGELFF. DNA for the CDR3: TGTGCCAGTAGCAGCGGGAGGAACACCGGGGAGCTGTTTTTT.

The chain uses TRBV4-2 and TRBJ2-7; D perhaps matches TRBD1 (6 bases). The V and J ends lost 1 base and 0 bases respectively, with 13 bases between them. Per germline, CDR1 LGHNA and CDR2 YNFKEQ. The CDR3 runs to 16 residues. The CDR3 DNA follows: TGTGCCAGCAGCCAAGTAGGGGACAAGAGCTCCTACGAGCAGTACTTC. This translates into CASSQVGDKSSYEQYF.

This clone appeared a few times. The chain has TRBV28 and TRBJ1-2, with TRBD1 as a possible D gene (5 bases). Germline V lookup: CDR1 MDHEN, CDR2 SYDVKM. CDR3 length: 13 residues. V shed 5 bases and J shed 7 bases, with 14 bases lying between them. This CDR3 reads CASSGTVLGGYTF. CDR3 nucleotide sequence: TGTGCCAGCAGTGGGACGGTGCTCGGTGGCTACACCTTC.

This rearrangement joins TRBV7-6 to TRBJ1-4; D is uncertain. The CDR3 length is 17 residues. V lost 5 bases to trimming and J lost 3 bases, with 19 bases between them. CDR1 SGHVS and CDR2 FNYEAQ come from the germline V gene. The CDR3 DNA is TGTGCCAGCAGCCGCGATCGTAGGGCTTTGGCTAATGAAAAACTGTTTTTT. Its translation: CASSRDRRALANEKLFF.

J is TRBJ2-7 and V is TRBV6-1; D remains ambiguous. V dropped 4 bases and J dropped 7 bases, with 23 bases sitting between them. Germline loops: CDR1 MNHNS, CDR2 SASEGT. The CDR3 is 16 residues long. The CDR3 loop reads CASSGPPGLTPWEQYF. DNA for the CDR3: TGTGCCAGCAGTGGTCCACCGGGTCTCACCCCGTGGGAGCAGTACTTC.

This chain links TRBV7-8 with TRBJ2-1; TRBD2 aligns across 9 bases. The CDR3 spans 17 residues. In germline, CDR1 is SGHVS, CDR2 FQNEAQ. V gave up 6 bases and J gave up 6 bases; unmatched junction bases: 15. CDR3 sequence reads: CASSLSSGTSSINEQFF. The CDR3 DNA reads TGTGCCAGCAGTCTGAGCAGCGGGACTAGCTCCATCAATGAGCAGTTCTTC.

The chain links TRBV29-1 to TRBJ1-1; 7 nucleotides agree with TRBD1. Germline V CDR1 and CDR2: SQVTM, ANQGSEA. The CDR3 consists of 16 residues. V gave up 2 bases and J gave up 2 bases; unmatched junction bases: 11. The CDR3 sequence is CSVEKLARGRNTEAFF. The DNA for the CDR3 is TGCAGCGTTGAAAAATTGGCGAGGGGGCGAAACACTGAAGCTTTCTTT.